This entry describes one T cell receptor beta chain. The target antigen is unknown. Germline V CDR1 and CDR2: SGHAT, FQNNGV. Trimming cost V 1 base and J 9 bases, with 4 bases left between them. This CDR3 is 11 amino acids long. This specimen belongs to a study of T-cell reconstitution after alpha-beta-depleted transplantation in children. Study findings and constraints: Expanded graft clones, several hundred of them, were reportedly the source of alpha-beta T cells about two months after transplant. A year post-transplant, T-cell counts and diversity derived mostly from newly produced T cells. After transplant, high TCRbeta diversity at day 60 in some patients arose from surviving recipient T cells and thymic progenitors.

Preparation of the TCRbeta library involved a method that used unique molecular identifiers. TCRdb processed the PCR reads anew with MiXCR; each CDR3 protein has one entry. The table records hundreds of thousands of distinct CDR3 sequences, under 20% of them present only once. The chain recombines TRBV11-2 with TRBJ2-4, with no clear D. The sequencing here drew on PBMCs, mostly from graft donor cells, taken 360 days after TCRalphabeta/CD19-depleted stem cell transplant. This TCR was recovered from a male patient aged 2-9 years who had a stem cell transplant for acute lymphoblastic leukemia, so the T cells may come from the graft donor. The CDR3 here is CASSLGGIQYF. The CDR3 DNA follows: TGTGCCAGCAGCTTAGGGGGCATTCAGTACTTC. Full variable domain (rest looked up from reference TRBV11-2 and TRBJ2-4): EAGVAQSPRYKIIEKRQSVAFWCNPISGHATLYWYQQILGQGPKLLIQFQNNGVVDDSQLPKDRFSAERLKGVDSTLKIQPAKLEDSAVYLCASSLGGIQYFGAGTRLSVL.